This is a list of T cell receptor beta chains from one sample in a study of blood T cell repertoires in COVID-19. TCRdb's table, derived via immunoSEQ multiplex PCR, lists solely in-frame clones and lacks some. The sample carries approximately 180,000 clones, over 70% recorded once. Sequencing was done on a sample of peripheral blood. The receptors come from a woman aged 40 to 50 with COVID-19, enrolled during active disease. Both conserved end residues are part of each CDR3.

length	J	V	CDR3
16	TRBJ2-7	TRBV10-1	CASSESVGGQGVEQYF
15	TRBJ1-3	TRBV9	CASSVSGGSGNTIYF
11	TRBJ1-1	TRBV12-3/TRBV12-4	CASSFPLEAFF
15	TRBJ1-6	TRBV11-2	CASSLRMGGFSPLHF
15	TRBJ1-5	TRBV7-9	CASSSGGQGEWAQHF
15	TRBJ1-1	TRBV3-1/TRBV3-2	CASSLMGSSNTEAFF
14	TRBJ1-2	TRBV6-5	CASSFEDRNYGYTF
16	TRBJ2-5	TRBV28	CASYSQASGTLETQYF
14	TRBJ2-7	TRBV2	CATQGSGTSYEQYF
12	TRBJ2-2	TRBV10-3	CAITSNTGELFF
13	TRBJ2-7	TRBV28	CASRSGGPNEQYF
15	TRBJ2-3	TRBV5-4	CASSLLAGGSDTQYF
15	TRBJ2-7	TRBV9	CASSVVSQGSHEQYF
16	TRBJ2-3	TRBV11-2	CASSLTLAGSTDTQYF
14	TRBJ1-1	TRBV28	CASSRQGPTTEAFF
15	TRBJ1-4	TRBV6-5	CASTHDQGGREKLFF
16	TRBJ2-3	TRBV19	CASSIERDWATDTQYF
15	TRBJ2-2	TRBV5-1	CASSGGRPNTGELFF
11	TRBJ1-1	TRBV5-4	CASSFGTEAFF
15	TRBJ1-1	TRBV10-3	CAISERADSNTEAFF
15	TRBJ1-1	TRBV15	CATSRDWGSGTEAFF
14	TRBJ2-5	TRBV10-1	CASSDLGAQETQYF
16	TRBJ2-7	TRBV3-1/TRBV3-2	CASSPWGTGPGREQYF
17	TRBJ2-3	TRBV2	CASKPTAGGAYPDTQYF
13	TRBJ2-2	TRBV7-3	CASSRGESGELFF
15	TRBJ2-2	TRBV6-6	CAMLSGTGNTGELFF
12	TRBJ2-1	TRBV5-4	CASSLIGLPPFF
15	TRBJ2-2	TRBV20-1	CSASRTSGNTGELFF
13	TRBJ2-7	TRBV7-8	CASSQGQVHEQYF
12	TRBJ2-7	TRBV10-1	CASSERGYEQYF
11	TRBJ2-7	TRBV7-9	CASSPRGEQYF
16	TRBJ2-3	TRBV5-4	CASSLDPTGNQDTQYF
12	TRBJ2-7	TRBV13	CASSLVEYEQYF
13	TRBJ1-1	TRBV6-1	CVSSERRNTEAFF
15	TRBJ2-1	TRBV28	CASSKGQGFYNEQFF
17	TRBJ2-2	TRBV25-1	CASSGTRGRGGSGELFF
11	TRBJ2-7	TRBV29-1	CSVAGNYEQYF
13	TRBJ1-6	TRBV7-7	CASSLNRGSPLHF
16	TRBJ1-5	TRBV4-1	CASSQEAGADNQPQHF
14	TRBJ1-5	TRBV5-1	CASSFDGGNQPQHF
19	TRBJ2-3	TRBV7-2	CASSVQPFPGGPSTDTQYF
15	TRBJ2-3	TRBV5-5	CASSSNVAVTDTQYF
16	TRBJ2-4	TRBV10-2	CASSDLAGVAKNIQYF
17	TRBJ2-3	TRBV10-1	CASSPGWGQGVTDTQYF
12	TRBJ1-1	TRBV5-1	CASSNRNTEAFF
12	TRBJ1-5	TRBV7-9	CASSFLYQPQHF
14	TRBJ2-3	TRBV19	CASKFDRGTDTQYF
15	TRBJ1-3	TRBV10-1	CASSETRDRANTIYF
18	TRBJ1-5	TRBV5-8	CASSLARIGGGSNQPQHF
14	TRBJ2-3	TRBV10-3	CAIHSGYGTDTQYF
15	TRBJ1-4	TRBV7-9	CASSLDRQRGEKLFF
11	TRBJ1-1	TRBV24-1	CATLRGAEAFF
17	TRBJ1-2	TRBV7-3	CASIRNRGLVGNYGYTF
15	TRBJ1-6	TRBV4-2	CASSPGDSYNSPLHF
16	TRBJ1-1	TRBV6-5	CASSSEGGRGDTEAFF
15	TRBJ2-3	TRBV11-2	CASNPTSSSTDTQYF
16	TRBJ2-7	TRBV5-1	CASSLAFDSLLYEQYF
13	TRBJ1-1	TRBV28	CASSFRGNTEAFF
16	TRBJ2-3	TRBV9	CASSARLAGLADTQYF
15	TRBJ1-1	TRBV27	CASSALGQGTTEAFF